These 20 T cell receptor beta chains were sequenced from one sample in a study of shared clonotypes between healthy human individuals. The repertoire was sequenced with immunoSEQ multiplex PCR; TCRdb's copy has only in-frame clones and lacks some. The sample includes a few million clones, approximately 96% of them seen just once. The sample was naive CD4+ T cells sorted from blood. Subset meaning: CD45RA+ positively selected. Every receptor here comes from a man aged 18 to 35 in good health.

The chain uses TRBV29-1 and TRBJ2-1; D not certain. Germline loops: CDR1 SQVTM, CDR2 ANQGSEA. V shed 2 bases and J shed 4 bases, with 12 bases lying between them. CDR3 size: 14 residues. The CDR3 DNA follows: TGCAGCGTTGAAAGGCAAGCTTTGTACAATGAGCAGTTCTTC. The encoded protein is CSVERQALYNEQFF.

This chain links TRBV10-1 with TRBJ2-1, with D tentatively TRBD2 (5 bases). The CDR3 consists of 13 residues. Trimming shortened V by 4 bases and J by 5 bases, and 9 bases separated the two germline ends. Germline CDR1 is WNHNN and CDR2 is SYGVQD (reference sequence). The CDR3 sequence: CASSVNGDNEQFF. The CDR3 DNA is TGCGCCAGCAGTGTCAACGGGGACAATGAGCAGTTCTTC.

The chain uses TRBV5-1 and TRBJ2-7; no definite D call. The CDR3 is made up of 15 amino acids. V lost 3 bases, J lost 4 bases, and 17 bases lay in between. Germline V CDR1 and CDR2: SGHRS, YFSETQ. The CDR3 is CASSSTETAVYEQYF. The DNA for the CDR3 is TGCGCCAGCAGCTCGACCGAGACGGCCGTATACGAGCAGTACTTC. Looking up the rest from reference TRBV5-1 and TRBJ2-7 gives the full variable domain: KAGVTQTPRYLIKTRGQQVTLSCSPISGHRSVSWYQQTPGQGLQFLFEYFSETQRNKGNFPGRFSGRQFSNSRSEMNVSTLELGDSALYLCASSSTETAVYEQYFGPGTRLTVT.

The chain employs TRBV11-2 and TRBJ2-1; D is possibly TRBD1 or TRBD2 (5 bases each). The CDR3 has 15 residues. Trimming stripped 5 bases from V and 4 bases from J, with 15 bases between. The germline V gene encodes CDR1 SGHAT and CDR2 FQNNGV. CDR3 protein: CASSRRDPGYNEQFF. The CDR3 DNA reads TGTGCCAGCAGCCGCCGGGACCCCGGGTACAATGAGCAGTTCTTC.

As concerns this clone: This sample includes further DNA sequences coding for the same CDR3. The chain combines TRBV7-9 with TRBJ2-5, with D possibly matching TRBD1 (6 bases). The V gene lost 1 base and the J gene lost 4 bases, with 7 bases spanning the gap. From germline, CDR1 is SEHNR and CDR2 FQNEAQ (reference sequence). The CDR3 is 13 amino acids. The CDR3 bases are TGTGCCAGCAGCTTAGTACAGGGAGAGACCCAGTACTTC. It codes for CASSLVQGETQYF.

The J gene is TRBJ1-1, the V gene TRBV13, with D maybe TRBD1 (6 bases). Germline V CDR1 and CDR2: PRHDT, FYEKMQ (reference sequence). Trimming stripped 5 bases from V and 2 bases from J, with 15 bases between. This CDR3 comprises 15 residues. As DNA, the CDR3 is TGTGCCAGCAGCCGGAGACCAGGGACAAACACTGAAGCTTTCTTT. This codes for CASSRRPGTNTEAFF.

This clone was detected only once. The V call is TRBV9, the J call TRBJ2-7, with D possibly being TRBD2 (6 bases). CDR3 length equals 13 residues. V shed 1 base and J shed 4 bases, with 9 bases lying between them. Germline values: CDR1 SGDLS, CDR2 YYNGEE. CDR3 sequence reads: CASSVTAGYEQYF. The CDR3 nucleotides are TGTGCCAGCAGCGTAACTGCGGGGTACGAGCAGTACTTC.

CDR3 DNA: TGTGCCAGCAGCTTAGTTGAAGAGACCCAGTACTTC. Protein sequence: CASSLVEETQYF. The chain links TRBV7-2 to TRBJ2-5; D unclear. The CDR3 extends over 12 amino acids. CDR1 is SGHTA and CDR2 is FQGNSA in the germline V gene. V shed 1 base and J shed 3 bases, with 3 bases lying between them.

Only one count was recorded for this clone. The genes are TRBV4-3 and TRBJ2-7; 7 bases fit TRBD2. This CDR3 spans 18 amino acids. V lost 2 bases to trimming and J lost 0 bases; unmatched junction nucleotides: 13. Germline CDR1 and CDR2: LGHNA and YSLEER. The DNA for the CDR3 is TGCGCCAGCAGCCAACGGGAATTTCTGGGAGGGCCCTCCTACGAGCAGTACTTC. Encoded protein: CASSQREFLGGPSYEQYF.

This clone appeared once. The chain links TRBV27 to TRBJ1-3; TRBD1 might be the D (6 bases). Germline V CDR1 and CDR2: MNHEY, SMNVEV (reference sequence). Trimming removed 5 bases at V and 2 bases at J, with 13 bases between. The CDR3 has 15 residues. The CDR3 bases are TGTGCCAGCAGTCCGCAACAGGGTACTGGAAACACCATATATTTT. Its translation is CASSPQQGTGNTIYF.

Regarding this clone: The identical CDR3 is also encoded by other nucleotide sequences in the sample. The CDR3 bases are TGTGCCAGCAGCGACAGGGACACTGAAGCTTTCTTT. It specifies CASSDRDTEAFF. The chain links TRBV2 to TRBJ1-1; 7 nucleotides line up with TRBD1. V shed 6 bases and J 3 bases; nucleotides not matched to a gene: 1. This CDR3 region has 12 residues. Germline V gives CDR1 SNHLY, CDR2 FYNNEI.

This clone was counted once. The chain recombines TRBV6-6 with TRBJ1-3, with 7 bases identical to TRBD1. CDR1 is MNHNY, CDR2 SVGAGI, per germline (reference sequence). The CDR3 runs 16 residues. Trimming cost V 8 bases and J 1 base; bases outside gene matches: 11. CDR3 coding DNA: TGTGCCAGCGGAATAATTTCACAGGGGTCTGGAAACACCATATATTTT. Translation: CASGIISQGSGNTIYF.

The CDR3 bases are TGCGCCAGCAGCCACCTCGGACAGGGAGATAATTCACCCCTCCACTTT. Protein sequence: CASSHLGQGDNSPLHF. The gene calls are TRBV4-1 and TRBJ1-6, with 8 bases lining up with TRBD1. The CDR3 contains 16 residues. Germline V gives CDR1 MGHRA, CDR2 YSYEKL. The junction had 6 bases not matched to a gene; V was cut back by 3 bases and J by 5 bases.

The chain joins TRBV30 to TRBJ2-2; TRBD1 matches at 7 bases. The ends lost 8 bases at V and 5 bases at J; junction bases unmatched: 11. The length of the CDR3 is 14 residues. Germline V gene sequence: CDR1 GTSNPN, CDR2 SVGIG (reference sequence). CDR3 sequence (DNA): TGTGCCCGGACCCCATTACAGGGGACCGGGGAGCTGTTTTTT. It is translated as CARTPLQGTGELFF.

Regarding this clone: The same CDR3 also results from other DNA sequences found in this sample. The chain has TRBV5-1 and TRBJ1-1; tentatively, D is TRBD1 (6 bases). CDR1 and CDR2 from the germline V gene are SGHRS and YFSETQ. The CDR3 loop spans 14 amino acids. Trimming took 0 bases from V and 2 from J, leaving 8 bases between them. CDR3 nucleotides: TGCGCCAGCAGCTTGGAGACAGGAAACACTGAAGCTTTCTTT. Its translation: CASSLETGNTEAFF.

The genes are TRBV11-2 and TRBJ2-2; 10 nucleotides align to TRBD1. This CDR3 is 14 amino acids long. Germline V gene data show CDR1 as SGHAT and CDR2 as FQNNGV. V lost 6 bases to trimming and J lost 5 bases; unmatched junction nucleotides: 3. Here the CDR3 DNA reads TGTGCCAGCAGGACAGGGGGCGATACCGGGGAGCTGTTTTTT. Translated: CASRTGGDTGELFF.

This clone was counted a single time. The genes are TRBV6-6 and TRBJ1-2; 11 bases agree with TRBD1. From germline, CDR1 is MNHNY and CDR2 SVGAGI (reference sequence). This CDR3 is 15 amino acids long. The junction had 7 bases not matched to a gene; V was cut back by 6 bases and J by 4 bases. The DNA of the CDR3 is TGTGCCAGCAGCTCGCCGGGACAGGGGGGCTATGGCTACACCTTC. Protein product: CASSSPGQGGYGYTF.

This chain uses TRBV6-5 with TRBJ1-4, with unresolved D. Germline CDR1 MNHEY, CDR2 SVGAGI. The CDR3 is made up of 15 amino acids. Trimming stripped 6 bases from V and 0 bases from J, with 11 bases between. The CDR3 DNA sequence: TGTGCCAGCAGCATGGACCCTGCAACTAATGAAAAACTGTTTTTT. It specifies CASSMDPATNEKLFF.

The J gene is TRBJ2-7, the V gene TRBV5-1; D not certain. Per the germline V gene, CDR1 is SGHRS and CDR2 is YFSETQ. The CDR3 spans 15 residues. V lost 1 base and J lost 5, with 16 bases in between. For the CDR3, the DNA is TGCGCCAGCAGCTTGCAGGTTTCTTGGACCAACGAGCAGTACTTC. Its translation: CASSLQVSWTNEQYF.

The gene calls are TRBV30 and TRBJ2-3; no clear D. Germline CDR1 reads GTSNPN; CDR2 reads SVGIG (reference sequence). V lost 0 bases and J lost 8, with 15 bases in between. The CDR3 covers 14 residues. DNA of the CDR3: TGTGCCTGGAGTGTAACTACCATTTACGGTACGCAGTATTTT. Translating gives CAWSVTTIYGTQYF.